This T cell receptor (beta chain) was sequenced during a study of T cell clonotyping in hematopoietic cell transplantation. Study-wide results and limits: At the given depth, recipient repertoires were over 97% de novo clonotypes.

For this clone: The antigen is unknown.

The data were produced by immunoSEQ multiplex PCR, yet TCRdb's version contains in-frame clones alone and is incomplete. The table records roughly 13,000 clones, 80% to 95% of them present only once. Recipient blood drawn about 28 days pretransplant and days 30, 100, 180 after. This TCR was recovered from a female patient between 50 and 60 years old who had an allogeneic stem cell transplant from an unrelated donor, so the T cells may come from the graft donor. Some clones in this sample may be carry-over from other donors' samples. Sequenced material: PBMCs, taken 100 days after allogeneic stem cell transplant.

The CDR3 DNA sequence: TGTGCCAGCAGTTTCAGGACCTACAATGAGCAGTTCTTC. Its protein is CASSFRTYNEQFF. V usage is TRBV27 and J usage is TRBJ2-1, with D uncertain. There are 13 residues in the CDR3. Deletions cut 3 bases from V and 2 bases from J, with 5 bases between. Germline V gene data show CDR1 as MNHEY and CDR2 as SMNVEV (reference sequence).